What follows is one T cell receptor (beta chain) and its context. This record comes from a study of blood T cells in healthy people across ages. A second PCR of 7 to 11 cycles used a sample-barcoded 5' primer and a J-beta primer mix. TCRdb itself ran the 5' RACE reads through MiXCR, one entry per CDR3 protein. The sample carries 1.5 million to 2 million distinct CDR3 sequences, roughly 27% recorded once. Germline V CDR1 and CDR2: MNHNY, SVGAGI (reference sequence). This CDR3 is built from 15 residues. Unmatched junction bases numbered 10, after V lost 4 bases and J lost 5 bases. This rearrangement joins TRBV6-6 to TRBJ1-2, with 7 bases that match TRBD1. The sample taken for sequencing was blood. The sequence was obtained from a woman aged 25 to 39 in good health. The CDR3 loop reads CASSSITTGTYGYTF. CDR3 sequence (DNA): TGTGCCAGCAGTTCTATCACGACAGGGACATATGGCTACACCTTC.